This TCR beta chain appears in the sequencing data of a study of prognosis after radiotherapy for stage I lung cancer. This clonotype was picked up many times. This CDR3 comprises 13 residues. Per germline, CDR1 KGHSH and CDR2 LQKENI. The germline V and J ends were trimmed by 6 bases and 1 base, with 9 bases remaining between them. TCR beta CDR3 amplification from genomic DNA was performed by two-round multiplex PCR. The first PCR round targeted every TRBV and TRBJ gene with specific primers. TCRdb reprocessed the multiplex PCR reads via MiXCR and lists one record per CDR3 protein. Here the sample spans some 56,000 distinct CDR3 sequences, 26% being singletons.

The sequence derives from a donor older than 45 with non-small cell lung cancer. The chain has TRBV18 and TRBJ1-1, with unresolved D. The source material was PBMCs, sampled before or after stereotactic body radiation therapy (not recorded which). In DNA, the CDR3 is TGTGCCAGCTCCACCGGAGGGAACACTGAAGCTTTCTTT. This codes for CASSTGGNTEAFF.